These T cell receptor beta chains were read from a single sample in a study of T cells after yellow fever vaccination. TCRdb processed the 5' RACE reads anew with MiXCR; each CDR3 protein has one entry. Counted here are 300,000 or so distinct CDR3 sequences, roughly 8.6% occurring once; the ten biggest clones make up around 17%. The input for sequencing was PBMCs, taken around 45 days after the first yellow fever vaccination. The origin of the receptors is a man aged 18-30 years who received the YFV17D yellow fever vaccine. Both conserved end residues are part of each CDR3. The D gene is left open where the match is weak. The size field is filled for only some rows; it gives once, few, many or a size class.

J gene | D gene | V gene | clone size | CDR3 DNA | CDR3 protein
TRBJ2-3 | TRBD2 | TRBV20-1 | - | TGCAGTGCTAGATCGGCGGGGGGGCGGGCAGATACGCAGTATTTT | CSARSAGGRADTQYF
TRBJ1-5 | - | TRBV4-1 | - | TGCGCCAGCAGCCAGATGGGGGGAACTTATCAGCCCCAGCATTTT | CASSQMGGTYQPQHF
TRBJ1-1 | TRBD1 | TRBV7-2 | few | TGTGCCAGCAGCCGTTGGGACAGGGGGCTATCGAACACTGAAGCTTTCTTT | CASSRWDRGLSNTEAFF
TRBJ2-3 | - | TRBV24-1 | - | TGTGCCACCAGTGAGGGAATCACAGATACGCAGTATTTT | CATSEGITDTQYF
TRBJ2-2 | TRBD1 | TRBV20-1 | - | TGCAGTGCTAGAGATCGGACAGGGGTGAACACCGGGGAGCTGTTTTTT | CSARDRTGVNTGELFF
TRBJ1-4 | TRBD1 | TRBV5-1 | few | TGCGCCAGCCCTCTAGGACAGGGTAATGAAAAACTGTTTTTT | CASPLGQGNEKLFF
TRBJ2-1 | - | TRBV15 | few | TGTGCCACCAGCATAACCGGGACACCTTACAATGAGCAGTTCTTC | CATSITGTPYNEQFF
TRBJ2-1 | TRBD1 | TRBV19 | - | TGTGCCAGTAGTCCCCATCCGGGACAGGGGAACCACAATGAGCAGTTCTTC | CASSPHPGQGNHNEQFF
TRBJ2-1 | TRBD1 | TRBV5-1 | many | TGCGCCAGCCGCTTACGACAGGGATACTACAATGAGCAGTTCTTC | CASRLRQGYYNEQFF
TRBJ1-6 | TRBD1 | TRBV30 | many | TGTGCCTGGAGCCGGGACAGGGGTTATTCACCCCTCCACTTT | CAWSRDRGYSPLHF
TRBJ2-1 | TRBD2 | TRBV5-1 | once | TGCGCCAGCAGCTTGATGTCGGGGGGACCATACAATGAGCAGTTCTTC | CASSLMSGGPYNEQFF
TRBJ2-1 | TRBD2 | TRBV3-1 | - | TGTGCCAGCAGCCAAGATCCCCCTACTAGCGGGGGGGCCCATGAGCAGTTCTTC | CASSQDPPTSGGAHEQFF
TRBJ1-1 | TRBD1 | TRBV5-1 | few | TGCGCCAGCAGCTCGGGGACAGCTAACACTGAAGCTTTCTTT | CASSSGTANTEAFF
TRBJ2-7 | - | TRBV4-2 | - | TGTGCCAGCAGCCAAAATAAGGCACGGGAAGCGGACGAGCAGTACTTC | CASSQNKAREADEQYF
TRBJ2-5 | - | TRBV7-2 | few | TGTGCCAGCAGCTTATCCTCAGGTTCGGTAGAGACCCAGTACTTC | CASSLSSGSVETQYF
TRBJ1-6 | - | TRBV12-3/TRBV12-4 | few | TGTGCCAGCAGCCTAGAACAGGGAAGCTCCTATAATTCACCCCTCCACTTT | CASSLEQGSSYNSPLHF
TRBJ1-1 | - | TRBV6-5 | few | TGTGCCAGCAGTTGGACTGACAGATTGAACACTGAAGCTTTCTTT | CASSWTDRLNTEAFF
TRBJ1-1 | - | TRBV7-9 | - | TGTGCCAGCAGCGCAACCGGGACCCAGGGGACTGAAGCTTTCTTT | CASSATGTQGTEAFF
TRBJ2-1 | - | TRBV6-1 | - | TGTGCCAGCAGTGACTACCGGGGCGGGCAGTTCTTC | CASSDYRGGQFF
TRBJ2-7 | TRBD2 | TRBV10-2 | many | TGCGCCAGCAGTGAGGCCCTAGCGGAACTGTCCTACGAGCAGTACTTC | CASSEALAELSYEQYF
TRBJ1-6 | - | TRBV7-2 | many | TGTGCCAGCAGCTTAGTTTTTTATAATTCACCCCTCCACTTT | CASSLVFYNSPLHF
TRBJ2-3 | - | TRBV20-1 | many | TGCAGTGCTAGCCCTCCCGGGCGGGTGTTCACAGATACGCAGTATTTT | CSASPPGRVFTDTQYF
TRBJ2-3 | TRBD2 | TRBV7-2 | many | TGTGCCAGCAGCTTACCGCTAGCGGGGGGCGATACGCAGTATTTT | CASSLPLAGGDTQYF
TRBJ2-3 | - | TRBV6-5 | few | TGTGCCAGCGGGGACCGACGAGATACGCAGTATTTT | CASGDRRDTQYF
TRBJ2-7 | - | TRBV4-3 | - | TGCGCCAGCAGCCAGAGGGTTCGTGGCCCGGAGGGCGACCAATCCTACGAGCAGTACTTC | CASSQRVRGPEGDQSYEQYF
TRBJ1-1 | - | TRBV5-6 | few | TGTGCCAGCAGCTTGGTTCAAGTGAACACTGAAGCTTTCTTT | CASSLVQVNTEAFF
TRBJ1-5 | TRBD1 | TRBV10-3 | - | TGTGCCATCAGAACCACAGGGGGTCAAAATCAGCCCCAGCATTTT | CAIRTTGGQNQPQHF
TRBJ2-7 | - | TRBV12-3/TRBV12-4 | - | TGTGCCAGCAGCCGGGCCACCTACGAGCAGTACTTC | CASSRATYEQYF
TRBJ2-1 | - | TRBV20-1 | many | TGCAGTGCCCCGGGGTCTAGCTCCTACAATGAGCAGTTCTTC | CSAPGSSSYNEQFF
TRBJ2-4 | - | TRBV5-4 | few | TGTGCCAGCAGCTTGGGACCGCTTGCCAGCACCACAGCCAAAAACATTCAGTACTTC | CASSLGPLASTTAKNIQYF
TRBJ1-5 | TRBD1 | TRBV12-3/TRBV12-4 | few | TGTGCCAGCAGTTTAGGGTGGACAGGGTTCTATCAGCCCCAGCATTTT | CASSLGWTGFYQPQHF
TRBJ2-4 | - | TRBV12-3/TRBV12-4 | few | TGTGCCAGCAGCCGGGGGCCAGGCTCTCTCAAAAACATTCAGTACTTC | CASSRGPGSLKNIQYF
TRBJ2-3 | - | TRBV7-2 | - | TGTGCCAGCAGCTTAGATTGGGCCTATAGCACAGATACGCAGTATTTT | CASSLDWAYSTDTQYF
TRBJ2-2 | TRBD1 | TRBV20-1 | few | TGCAGTGCTAGAGGACAGGGGGCCGGGGAGCTGTTTTTT | CSARGQGAGELFF
TRBJ2-3 | - | TRBV10-3 | - | TGTGCCATCAGTGAGAGGCACCCCCCAGGGCAGGTCAGCACAGATACGCAGTATTTT | CAISERHPPGQVSTDTQYF
TRBJ1-1 | - | TRBV30 | few | TGTGCCTGGAGCCGGGACGGTTACACTGAAGCTTTCTTT | CAWSRDGYTEAFF
TRBJ1-1 | - | TRBV6-2/TRBV6-3 | many | TGTGCCAGCAGTTACTCGTTAGAAATGAACACTGAAGCTTTCTTT | CASSYSLEMNTEAFF
TRBJ2-2 | TRBD2 | TRBV5-1 | - | TGCGCCAGCAGCTCAAGAGCGGGGACGACCGGGGAGCTGTTTTTT | CASSSRAGTTGELFF
TRBJ1-4 | - | TRBV12-3/TRBV12-4 | - | TGTGCCAGCAGCCAGCGGGGACTGAGTAATGAAAAACTGTTTTTT | CASSQRGLSNEKLFF
TRBJ1-6 | TRBD1 | TRBV27 | - | TGTGCCAGCAGTCCCGGGACAGGGAGGGGTTCACCCCTCCACTTT | CASSPGTGRGSPLHF
TRBJ2-3 | TRBD2 | TRBV10-3 | few | TGTGCCATCAGTGGCCAGACTAGCGGGGGGGCCAACACAGATACGCAGTATTTT | CAISGQTSGGANTDTQYF
TRBJ1-4 | TRBD1 | TRBV25-1 | once | TGTGCCAGCAGTGCAGGGGGAGCAGGGGAAAATGAAAAACTGTTTTTT | CASSAGGAGENEKLFF
TRBJ1-1 | TRBD1 | TRBV24-1 | few | TGTGCCACCAGTGATGCGACCGACAGGGCGAACACTGAAGCTTTCTTT | CATSDATDRANTEAFF
TRBJ1-6 | - | TRBV7-2 | few | TGTGCCAGCAGCTTACGGGGGCAGGCGGATTCACCCCTCCACTTT | CASSLRGQADSPLHF
TRBJ2-7 | - | TRBV7-2 | - | TGTGCCAGCAGCTTAGGGACTGGTTTCTACGAGCAGTACTTC | CASSLGTGFYEQYF
TRBJ1-5 | - | TRBV7-2 | - | TGTGCCAGCAGCTTAGGTAACAATCAGCCCCAGCATTTT | CASSLGNNQPQHF
TRBJ1-1 | - | TRBV11-2 | few | TGTGCCAGCAGCTTAGTGATCGGAGGATACACTGAAGCTTTCTTT | CASSLVIGGYTEAFF
TRBJ2-5 | TRBD1 | TRBV6-1 | few | TGTGCCAGCAGAGTGGCAGGGGGCTCCCAAGAGACCCAGTACTTC | CASRVAGGSQETQYF
TRBJ2-7 | - | TRBV4-1 | few | TGCGCCAGCAGCCAAGACGACAGTATCGACTACGAGCAGTACTTC | CASSQDDSIDYEQYF
TRBJ2-3 | TRBD1 | TRBV6-5 | few | TGTGCCAGCAGTTCCCAGGGGGTCGTTGGAGATACGCAGTATTTT | CASSSQGVVGDTQYF
TRBJ2-1 | - | TRBV7-8 | few | TGTGCCAGCAGCCGGTGGCGGGGTAATGAGCAGTTCTTC | CASSRWRGNEQFF
TRBJ2-2 | - | TRBV6-1 | - | TGTGCCAGCATCCGGCCGAACACCGGGGAGCTGTTTTTT | CASIRPNTGELFF
TRBJ1-1 | - | TRBV12-3/TRBV12-4 | few | TGTGCCAGCAGTTCCCGGGACTCCCCCGGCGGGTACACTGAAGCTTTCTTT | CASSSRDSPGGYTEAFF
TRBJ2-3 | TRBD2 | TRBV4-2 | - | TGTGCCAGCAGCCAAGAGGCGGGACTAGCTTCAGATACGCAGTATTTT | CASSQEAGLASDTQYF
TRBJ2-6 | TRBD1 | TRBV4-2 | - | TGTGCCAGCAGCCAAGGAGGACAGGGGGCAAGGATCTCTGGGGCCAACGTCCTGACTTTC | CASSQGGQGARISGANVLTF